Listed below are T cell receptor beta chains from one sample, sequenced in a study of lymphopenia after photon versus proton radiotherapy. The assay was immunoSEQ multiplex PCR, and TCRdb's table has in-frame clones only and misses some. Of under 70,000 clones listed, around 90% are singletons. Sequencing used peripheral blood, obtained from a patient treated with photon-based radiotherapy. The receptors originated from a middle-aged woman with cholangiocarcinoma. Both conserved end residues are part of each CDR3. A D gene is named only where the DNA matches it firmly. A row's size may be missing; if present it is once, few, many or a size class.

NA	TRBV7-9	TRBJ1-6	NA	CASSSSANNSPLHF	TGTGCCAGCAGCTCCTCAGCCAATAATTCACCCCTCCACTTT
TRBD1	TRBV27	TRBJ1-1	NA	CASSFGRDRGSAAFF	TGTGCCAGCAGTTTCGGCCGGGACAGGGGAAGCGCAGCTTTCTTT
NA	TRBV19	TRBJ2-5	once	CASSSHQLGETQYF	TGTGCCAGTAGTTCGCATCAACTAGGGGAGACCCAGTACTTC
NA	TRBV29-1	TRBJ2-1	NA	CSVESQHEQFF	TGCAGCGTTGAGTCCCAGCATGAGCAGTTCTTC
NA	TRBV18	TRBJ1-2	NA	CASSPRNRTSSYGYTF	TGTGCCAGCTCACCACGAAACAGAACCTCTAGCTATGGCTACACCTTC
TRBD1	TRBV29-1	TRBJ1-1	NA	CSVEGTGGAGRTEAFF	TGCAGCGTTGAAGGGACAGGGGGCGCGGGTAGGACTGAAGCTTTCTTT
NA	TRBV7-7	TRBJ2-1	NA	CASSPVMFSGGSDEQFF	TGTGCTAGCAGCCCCGTGATGTTTAGTGGGGGGAGCGATGAGCAGTTCTTC
NA	TRBV4-2	TRBJ2-2	NA	CASSQDLGAGPGELFF	TGTGCCAGCAGCCAAGATCTTGGCGCGGGCCCCGGGGAGCTGTTTTTT
NA	TRBV2	TRBJ1-2	NA	CASSVIPGYTF	TGTGCCAGCAGTGTCATCCCAGGCTACACCTTC
NA	TRBV18	TRBJ1-5	NA	CASSPSGGESNQPQHF	TGTGCCAGCTCACCATCCGGGGGTGAAAGCAATCAGCCCCAGCATTTT
NA	TRBV30	TRBJ1-2	NA	CAWSASRGLGYTF	TGTGCCTGGAGTGCGAGCAGGGGTCTTGGCTACACCTTC
NA	TRBV30	TRBJ2-1	NA	CAFGATQSYTDEQFF	TGTGCCTTCGGGGCCACCCAATCTTACACCGATGAGCAGTTCTTC
NA	TRBV5-6	TRBJ2-3	NA	CASSWGRRDTQYF	TGTGCCAGCAGCTGGGGACGGCGAGATACGCAGTATTTT
NA	TRBV9	TRBJ2-3	NA	CASSVASAASTDTQYF	TGTGCCAGCAGCGTAGCTTCGGCCGCCAGCACAGATACGCAGTATTTT
NA	TRBV4-1	TRBJ2-7	NA	CASSQDAGAYEQYF	TGCGCCAGCAGCCAAGATGCCGGTGCCTACGAGCAGTACTTC
NA	TRBV30	TRBJ2-7	few	CAWSPSGTPYEQYF	TGTGCCTGGAGTCCCTCCGGGACCCCCTACGAGCAGTACTTC
NA	TRBV27	TRBJ1-1	NA	CASSSRTGMNTEAFF	TGTGCCAGCAGTTCTCGGACGGGAATGAACACTGAAGCTTTCTTT
NA	TRBV4-3	TRBJ2-1	NA	CASSPDVASSYNEQFF	TGCGCCAGCAGCCCGGACGTAGCTAGCTCCTACAATGAGCAGTTCTTC
NA	TRBV7-3	TRBJ1-1	NA	CASSPQGMDTEAFF	TGTGCCAGCAGCCCCCAGGGCATGGACACTGAAGCTTTCTTT
NA	TRBV5-6	TRBJ1-1	NA	CASSFSGFYNTEAFF	TGTGCCAGCAGCTTTAGCGGCTTCTATAACACTGAAGCTTTCTTT
NA	TRBV11-2	TRBJ2-7	NA	CASSHDSPSREQYF	TGTGCCAGCAGCCACGACTCCCCATCAAGGGAGCAGTACTTC
TRBD1	TRBV28	TRBJ1-3	once	CASSRNRGGNTIYF	TGTGCCAGCAGTCGTAACAGGGGTGGAAACACCATATATTTT
NA	TRBV29-1	TRBJ1-3	NA	CSVGFGSGNTIYF	TGCAGCGTTGGTTTTGGCTCTGGAAACACCATATATTTT
NA	TRBV2	TRBJ2-7	NA	CASSSTGNTYEQYF	TGTGCCAGCAGCAGTACAGGGAATACCTACGAGCAGTACTTC
NA	TRBV5-1	TRBJ1-2	NA	CASSLEWDYGYTF	TGCGCCAGCAGCTTGGAGTGGGACTATGGCTACACCTTC
TRBD1	TRBV19	TRBJ1-1	NA	CASGAGTVNTEAFF	TGTGCCAGTGGAGCCGGGACAGTGAACACTGAAGCTTTCTTT
TRBD1	TRBV5-1	TRBJ2-7	NA	CASSWGQVGNDEQYF	TGCGCCAGCAGCTGGGGACAGGTGGGGAACGACGAGCAGTACTTC
NA	TRBV2	TRBJ1-2	NA	CASRGTTGGIGGYTF	TGTGCCAGCAGGGGGACGACAGGAGGTATCGGTGGCTACACCTTC
NA	TRBV28	TRBJ1-1	NA	CASSFGGLNTEAFF	TGTGCCAGCAGTTTTGGCGGACTGAACACTGAAGCTTTCTTT
TRBD1	TRBV19	TRBJ1-1	once	CASSPDRSWEAFF	TGTGCCAGTAGTCCGGACAGGTCTTGGGAAGCTTTCTTT
NA	TRBV28	TRBJ1-2	NA	CASSRIGFYGYTF	TGTGCCAGCAGTCGGATCGGCTTCTATGGCTACACCTTC
NA	TRBV9	TRBJ1-2	NA	CASSVSSGDGYTF	TGTGCCAGCAGCGTATCCAGCGGGGATGGCTACACCTTC
TRBD1	TRBV5-1	TRBJ2-2	few	CASSLLTGDLGELFF	TGCGCCAGCAGCTTGTTAACAGGGGACCTAGGGGAGCTGTTTTTT
NA	TRBV19	TRBJ1-4	NA	CASSIEGSHEKLFF	TGTGCCAGTAGTATAGAGGGATCCCATGAAAAACTGTTTTTT